A selection of T cell receptor beta chains follows, all from one sample in a study of cytotoxic CD8 clonotypes in ibrutinib-treated CLL. TCRdb keeps only in-frame clones here, not all; method: immunoSEQ multiplex PCR. The sample includes a few hundred thousand clones, around 66% seen only once; the top ten take around 6.3%. The sample consisted of PBMCs, taken after 36 months of ibrutinib treatment. These receptors came from a human donor with chronic lymphocytic leukemia. Each CDR3 is given with its conserved first and last residue. The D gene is left open where the match is weak. Clone size is given for some rows only: seen once, a few or many times, or a class if the clone is expanded.

clone_size,d_call,j_call,v_call,cdr3_aa,cdr3_nt
few,TRBD1,TRBJ2-2,TRBV19,CASSIGQGAGELFF,TGTGCCAGTAGTATAGGTCAGGGGGCCGGGGAGCTGTTTTTT
few,TRBD1,TRBJ1-1,TRBV7-6,CASSGTGGTEAFF,TGTGCCAGCAGCGGCACAGGGGGAACTGAAGCTTTCTTT
-,TRBD2,TRBJ2-1,TRBV13,CASSLDRAGGLGEQFF,TGTGCCAGCAGCTTAGACCGGGCGGGAGGGCTCGGTGAGCAGTTCTTC
-,TRBD1,TRBJ2-7,TRBV28,CASSLAPGQGGRIHEQYF,TGTGCCAGCAGTTTAGCTCCGGGACAGGGTGGTCGGATCCACGAGCAGTACTTC
-,-,TRBJ2-7,TRBV5-1,CASSFTAGSYEQYF,TGCGCCAGCAGCTTCACGGCAGGGTCCTACGAGCAGTACTTC
once,-,TRBJ2-1,TRBV19,CASSISQYNEQFF,TGTGCCAGTAGTATATCACAATACAATGAGCAGTTCTTC
-,TRBD1,TRBJ2-1,TRBV11-3,CASSLERQGNEQFF,TGTGCCAGCAGCTTAGAGAGACAGGGCAATGAGCAGTTCTTC
-,TRBD2,TRBJ2-3,TRBV5-1,CASSSGTSYGPDTQYF,TGCGCCAGCAGCTCTGGGACTAGCTATGGTCCAGATACGCAGTATTTT
-,TRBD2,TRBJ2-3,TRBV18,CASSLGLAGVDTQYF,TGTGCCAGCTCATTGGGACTAGCGGGAGTAGATACGCAGTATTTT
-,-,TRBJ1-1,TRBV2,CASSESGKTEAFF,TGTGCCAGCAGTGAGTCAGGGAAAACTGAAGCTTTCTTT
-,TRBD2,TRBJ2-7,TRBV7-8,CASSLWLAGASYEQYF,TGTGCCAGCAGCCTTTGGCTAGCGGGGGCTTCCTACGAGCAGTACTTC
few,-,TRBJ2-2,TRBV5-1,CASSLGRANTGELFF,TGCGCCAGCAGCCTCGGACGGGCGAACACCGGGGAGCTGTTTTTT
-,-,TRBJ2-7,TRBV27,CASTLSPGAQYEQYF,TGTGCCAGCACCCTCTCCCCCGGGGCCCAGTACGAGCAGTACTTC
-,-,TRBJ2-6,TRBV19,CASSIPGGANVLTF,TGTGCCAGTAGTATCCCGGGGGGGGCCAACGTCCTGACTTTC
-,-,TRBJ2-5,TRBV7-9,CASSFADKETQYF,TGTGCCAGCAGCTTTGCGGACAAAGAGACCCAGTACTTC
-,-,TRBJ2-7,TRBV25-1,CASREHGQLYEQYF,TGTGCCAGCAGAGAGCACGGACAGCTGTACGAGCAGTACTTC
-,TRBD2,TRBJ2-2,TRBV9,CASSVAAGGPAGELFF,TGTGCCAGCAGCGTAGCTGCGGGAGGGCCCGCCGGGGAGCTGTTTTTT
once,TRBD2,TRBJ2-1,TRBV7-6,CASSAPGLALDEQFF,TGTGCCAGCAGCGCACCGGGACTAGCATTGGATGAGCAGTTCTTC
-,TRBD2,TRBJ2-5,TRBV6-6,CASSAPGLAGAETQYF,TGTGCCAGCAGTGCCCCGGGACTAGCGGGAGCGGAGACCCAGTACTTC
-,-,TRBJ2-6,TRBV11-1,CASSPHPGQYLGRANVLTF,TGTGCCAGCAGCCCACACCCCGGACAGTATCTGGGGCGGGCCAACGTCCTGACTTTC
many,-,TRBJ1-3,TRBV5-1,CASSLVAESGNTIYF,TGCGCCAGCAGCTTGGTAGCGGAATCTGGAAACACCATATATTTT
-,TRBD1,TRBJ1-2,TRBV5-1,CASSLEGAGGFGYTF,TGCGCCAGCAGCTTGGAAGGTGCAGGGGGCTTTGGCTACACCTTC
few,TRBD1,TRBJ2-7,TRBV5-1,CASSWGTGEWEQYF,TGCGCCAGCAGCTGGGGGACAGGGGAGTGGGAGCAGTACTTC
-,TRBD1,TRBJ1-2,TRBV19,CASSQGVVYGYTF,TGTGCCAGTAGTCAGGGGGTGGTTTATGGCTACACCTTC
-,-,TRBJ2-7,TRBV11-2,CASSLEYWAYEQYF,TGTGCCAGCAGCTTAGAGTACTGGGCCTACGAGCAGTACTTC
-,-,TRBJ1-2,TRBV6-5,CASSYSKGPTDYTF,TGTGCCAGCAGTTACTCGAAAGGTCCGACCGACTACACCTTC
-,-,TRBJ2-4,TRBV19,CASSSPKNIQYF,TGTGCCAGTAGTAGCCCTAAAAACATTCAGTACTTC
-,TRBD1,TRBJ1-2,TRBV19,CASSIRGTVGYGYTF,TGTGCCAGTAGTATTAGAGGGACAGTCGGTTATGGCTACACCTTC
-,-,TRBJ1-2,TRBV4-1,CASSQGPILGYTF,TGCGCCAGCAGCCAAGGGCCAATACTGGGCTACACCTTC
-,TRBD1,TRBJ2-7,TRBV6-1,CASSSYRGRPHF,TGTGCCAGCAGTTCCTACAGGGGGCGGCCCCACTTC
few,TRBD1,TRBJ2-7,TRBV2,CASSVDRATYEQYF,TGTGCCAGCAGCGTGGACAGGGCCACCTACGAGCAGTACTTC
few,-,TRBJ1-1,TRBV4-1,CASSQDDLLPNTEAFF,TGCGCCAGCAGCCAAGATGACCTGTTGCCAAACACTGAAGCTTTCTTT
-,-,TRBJ1-2,TRBV6-1,CASSEGGGFYGYTF,TGTGCCAGCAGTGAAGGCGGCGGATTCTATGGCTACACCTTC
-,-,TRBJ2-1,TRBV7-2,CASSFPRSDSSYNEQFF,TGTGCCAGCAGCTTCCCTAGGAGCGACAGCTCCTACAATGAGCAGTTCTTC
-,TRBD2,TRBJ2-1,TRBV18,CASSPQRGGSNEQFF,TGTGCCAGCTCACCACAGCGGGGGGGCAGCAATGAGCAGTTCTTC
-,-,TRBJ1-5,TRBV5-6,CASSLNMYSNQPQHF,TGTGCCAGCAGCTTGAACATGTATAGCAATCAGCCCCAGCATTTT
-,-,TRBJ2-1,TRBV20-1,CSAVGAGEQFF,TGCAGTGCGGTTGGGGCTGGTGAGCAGTTCTTC
-,-,TRBJ1-5,TRBV6-5,CASSHGGQPQHF,TGTGCCAGCAGTCACGGGGGTCAGCCCCAGCATTTT
-,-,TRBJ1-1,TRBV7-2,CASSPRTQSNTEAFF,TGTGCCAGCAGCCCTAGGACACAATCGAACACTGAAGCTTTCTTT
few,-,TRBJ1-1,TRBV5-1,CASSPGALPPEAFF,TGCGCCAGCAGCCCGGGGGCCCTTCCCCCTGAAGCTTTCTTT
-,TRBD1,TRBJ1-1,TRBV7-9,CASSFNRDRSFSTEAFF,TGTGCCAGCAGCTTCAACCGGGACAGGTCTTTTAGCACTGAAGCTTTCTTT
-,-,TRBJ2-6,TRBV27,CASSLAGYRAGANVLTF,TGTGCCAGCAGTTTAGCGGGGTATCGTGCTGGGGCCAACGTCCTGACTTTC
few,TRBD2,TRBJ2-3,TRBV7-3,CASSLSPSGGDTQYF,TGTGCCAGCAGCTTATCTCCTAGCGGGGGTGATACGCAGTATTTT
-,TRBD1,TRBJ1-2,TRBV25-1,CASSGDARGLGGYTF,TGTGCCAGCAGTGGGGACGCCAGGGGGCTGGGTGGCTACACCTTC
-,-,TRBJ2-2,TRBV15,CATSFDYLTNTGELFF,TGTGCCACCAGCTTCGACTACCTTACGAACACCGGGGAGCTGTTTTTT
few,TRBD1,TRBJ1-2,TRBV2,CAIDRGRANYGYTF,TGTGCCATCGACAGGGGCAGAGCTAACTATGGCTACACCTTC
-,TRBD1,TRBJ1-2,TRBV7-9,CASSLGQTSYGYTF,TGTGCCAGCAGCCTGGGACAGACCTCCTATGGCTACACCTTC
-,TRBD2,TRBJ2-3,TRBV13,CASSALAGGLWDTQYF,TGTGCCAGCAGCGCACTAGCGGGAGGCCTGTGGGATACGCAGTATTTT
-,-,TRBJ1-2,TRBV4-1,CASSPQQSVVGYTF,TGCGCCAGCAGCCCCCAGCAGTCCGTAGTGGGCTACACCTTC
-,-,TRBJ2-7,TRBV11-3,CASSLGPDREQYF,TGTGCCAGCAGCTTAGGTCCGGACCGCGAGCAGTACTTC
-,-,TRBJ2-3,TRBV11-3,CASSKRAGGPSTDTQYF,TGTGCCAGCAGCAAGCGGGCAGGGGGGCCTAGCACAGATACGCAGTATTTT
-,TRBD2,TRBJ2-7,TRBV7-9,CASSRAGGPSGQYF,TGTGCCAGCAGCCGAGCGGGGGGGCCGTCTGGGCAGTACTTC
-,TRBD1,TRBJ1-5,TRBV2,CASSSDRAPQPQHF,TGTGCCAGCAGTTCGGACAGGGCACCTCAGCCCCAGCATTTT